The source of this TCR beta chain is a study of blood T cell repertoires in COVID-19. The table lists this clone with a count of one. V lost 4 bases and J lost 5, with 9 bases in between. CDR3 length: 13 amino acids. Germline V gives CDR1 LNHNV, CDR2 YYDKDF (reference sequence). The assay was immunoSEQ multiplex PCR, and TCRdb's table has in-frame clones only and misses some. This sample has a few hundred thousand clones, with 85% found just once. The TCR was taken from a woman under 30 with acute or convalescent COVID-19. The gene calls are TRBV15 and TRBJ1-5; D gene ambiguous. Sequenced input: peripheral blood. CDR3 in amino acids: CATSTSFDQPQHF. The CDR3 nucleotides read TGTGCCACCAGCACCTCCTTTGATCAGCCCCAGCATTTT.